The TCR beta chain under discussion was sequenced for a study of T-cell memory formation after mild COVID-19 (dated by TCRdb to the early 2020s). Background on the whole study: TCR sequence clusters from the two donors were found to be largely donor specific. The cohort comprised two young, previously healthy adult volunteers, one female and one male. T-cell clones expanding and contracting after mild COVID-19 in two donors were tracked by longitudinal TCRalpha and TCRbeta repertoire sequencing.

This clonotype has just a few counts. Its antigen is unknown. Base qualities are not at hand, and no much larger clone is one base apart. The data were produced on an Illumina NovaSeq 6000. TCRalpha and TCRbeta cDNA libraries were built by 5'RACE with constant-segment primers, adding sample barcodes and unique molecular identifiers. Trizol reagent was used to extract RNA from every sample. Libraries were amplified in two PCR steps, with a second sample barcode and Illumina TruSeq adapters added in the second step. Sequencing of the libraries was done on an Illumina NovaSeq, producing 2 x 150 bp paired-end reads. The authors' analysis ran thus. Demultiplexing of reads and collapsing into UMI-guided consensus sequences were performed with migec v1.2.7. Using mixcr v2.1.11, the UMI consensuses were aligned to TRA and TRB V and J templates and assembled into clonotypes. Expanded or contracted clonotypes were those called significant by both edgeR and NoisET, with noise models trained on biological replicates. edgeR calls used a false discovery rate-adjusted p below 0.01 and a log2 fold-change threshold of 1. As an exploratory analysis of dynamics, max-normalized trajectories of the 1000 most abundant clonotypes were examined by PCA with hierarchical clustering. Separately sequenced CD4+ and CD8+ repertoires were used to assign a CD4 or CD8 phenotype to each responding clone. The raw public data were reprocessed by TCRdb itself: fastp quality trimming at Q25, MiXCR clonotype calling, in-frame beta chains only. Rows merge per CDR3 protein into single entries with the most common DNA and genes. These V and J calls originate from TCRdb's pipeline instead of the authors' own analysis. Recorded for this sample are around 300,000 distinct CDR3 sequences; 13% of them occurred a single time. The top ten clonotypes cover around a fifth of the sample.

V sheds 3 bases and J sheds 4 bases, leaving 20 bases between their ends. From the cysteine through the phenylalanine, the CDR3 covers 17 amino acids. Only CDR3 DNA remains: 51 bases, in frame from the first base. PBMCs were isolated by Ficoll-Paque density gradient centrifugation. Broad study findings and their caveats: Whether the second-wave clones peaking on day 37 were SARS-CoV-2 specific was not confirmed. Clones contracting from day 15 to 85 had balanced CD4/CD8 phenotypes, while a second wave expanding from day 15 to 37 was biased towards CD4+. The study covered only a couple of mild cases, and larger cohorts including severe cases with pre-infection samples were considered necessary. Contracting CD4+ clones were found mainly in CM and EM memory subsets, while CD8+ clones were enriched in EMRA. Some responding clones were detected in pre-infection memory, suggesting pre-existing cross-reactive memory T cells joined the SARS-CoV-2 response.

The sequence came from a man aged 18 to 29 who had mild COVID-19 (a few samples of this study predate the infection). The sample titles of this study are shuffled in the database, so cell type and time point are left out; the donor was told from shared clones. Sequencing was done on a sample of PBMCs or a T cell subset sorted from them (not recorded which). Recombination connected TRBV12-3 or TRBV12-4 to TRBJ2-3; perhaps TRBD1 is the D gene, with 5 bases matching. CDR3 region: CASSFPPSVSRADTQYF. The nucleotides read TGTGCCAGCAGTTTTCCCCCGAGTGTTAGCAGGGCAGATACGCAGTATTTT.